The clone carrying this T cell receptor (beta chain) was found a few times. The antigen remains unidentified. This record belongs to a study of T cell repertoires in cytomegalovirus infection. Trimming cost V 6 bases and J 2 bases, with 10 bases left between them. CDR3 length equals 13 residues. TCRdb reanalysed the reads using MiXCR and keeps one entry per CDR3 protein. The table records 750,000 to 950,000 distinct CDR3 sequences, around 29% of them present only once. The study's findings and limits: CMV-specific TCR beta clonotypes restricted by HLA-C were the ones dominating the ex vivo response.

This specimen consisted of cultured CD8+ T cells from PBMCs, obtained from culture after CMV antigen stimulation. The receptor was derived from a human donor in good health (CMV status not recorded). Some clones in this sample may be carry-over from other donors' samples. The chain carries TRBV12-3 or TRBV12-4 and TRBJ2-5, with D hard to call. The CDR3 region has the DNA TGTGCCAGCAGAGGCGAAGGACAAGAGACCCAGTACTTC. Translated, it gives CASRGEGQETQYF.